What follows are 3 T cell receptor beta chains derived from one specimen sequenced in a study of blood T cell repertoires in COVID-19. Assay used: immunoSEQ multiplex PCR; TCRdb lists only in-frame clones, some missing. The sample holds about 140,000 clones, about 87% seen once. The sequencing sample was made of peripheral blood. The receptors stem from a man aged 55-75 years with active or convalescent COVID-19.

V usage is TRBV30 and J usage is TRBJ1-5, with 8 bases that match TRBD1. The germline CDR1 and CDR2 sequences are GTSNPN and SVGIG (reference sequence). The CDR3 has 14 residues. Trimming at V came to 5 bases and at J to 6 bases, leaving 9 bases not matched to a gene. The CDR3 DNA reads TGTGCCTGGTCGAGGACAGGGAACATTCAGCCCCAGCATTTT. It encodes CAWSRTGNIQPQHF.

The CDR3 protein is CASSLSPNPYEQYF. In nucleotides, the CDR3 is TGTGCCAGCAGCTTGAGCCCTAATCCCTACGAGCAGTACTTC. This rearrangement joins TRBV11-2 to TRBJ2-7, with D unresolved. The V gene lost 3 bases and the J gene lost 2 bases, with 11 bases spanning the gap. The CDR3 is 14 amino acids. The V gene's germline CDR1 is SGHAT and CDR2 FQNNGV.

This clone came up once. The J gene is TRBJ2-7, the V gene TRBV3-1 (or the pseudogene TRBV3-2), with 9 bases that match TRBD2. Unmatched junction bases numbered 12, after V lost 1 base and J lost 5 bases. There are 17 residues in the CDR3. Germline values: CDR1 LGHDT, CDR2 YNNKEL (reference sequence). The CDR3 sequence is CASSQVIFTSGFNEQYF. CDR3 sequence (DNA): TGTGCCAGCAGCCAAGTAATCTTTACTAGCGGGTTCAACGAGCAGTACTTC.